This T cell receptor beta chain derives from a study of T cell responses to AZD1222 COVID-19 vaccine. Notes on the study in general: Spike-specific TCR breadth rose after two AZD1222 doses, and depth rose as well. Repertoire sampling happened only post peak T cell response. Dominant CD4 TCR responses targeted spike regions 160-218 and 743-854.

This CDR3 has 15 residues. Unmatched junction bases numbered 6, after V lost 5 bases and J lost 6 bases. In germline, CDR1 is SNHLY, CDR2 FYNNEI. TCRdb's copy holds only in-frame clones and misses some; the assay was immunoSEQ multiplex PCR. Of some 130,000 clones listed, about 93% are singletons. A remark on this clone: The antigen remains undetermined.

V and J are TRBV2 and TRBJ1-6; 8 nucleotides agree with TRBD1. The specimen comprised peripheral blood, sampled 28 days after the second AZD1222 dose. The receptor comes from an adult who received the AZD1222 COVID-19 vaccine. The CDR3 region is CASSTRTGSNSPLHF. In DNA, the CDR3 is TGTGCCAGCAGTACCCGGACAGGGAGTAATTCACCCCTCCACTTT.